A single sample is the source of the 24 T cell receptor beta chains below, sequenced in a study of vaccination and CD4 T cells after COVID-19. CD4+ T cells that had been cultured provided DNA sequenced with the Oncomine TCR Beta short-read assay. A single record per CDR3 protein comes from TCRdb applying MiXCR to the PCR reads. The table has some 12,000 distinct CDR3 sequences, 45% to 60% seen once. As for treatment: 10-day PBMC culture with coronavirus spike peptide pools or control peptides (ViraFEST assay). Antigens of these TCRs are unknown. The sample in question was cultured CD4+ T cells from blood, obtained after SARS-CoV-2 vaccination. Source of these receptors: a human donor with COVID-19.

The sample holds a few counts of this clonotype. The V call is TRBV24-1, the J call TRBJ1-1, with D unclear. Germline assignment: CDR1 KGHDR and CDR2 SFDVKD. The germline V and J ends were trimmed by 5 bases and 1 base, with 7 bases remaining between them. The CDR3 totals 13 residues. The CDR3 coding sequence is TGTGCCACCAGTGGAAACTCGAACACTGAAGCTTTCTTT. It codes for CATSGNSNTEAFF.

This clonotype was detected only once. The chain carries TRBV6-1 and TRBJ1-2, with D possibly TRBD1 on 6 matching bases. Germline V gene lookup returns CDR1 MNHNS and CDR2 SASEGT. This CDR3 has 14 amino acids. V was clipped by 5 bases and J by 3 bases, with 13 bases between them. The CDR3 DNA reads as TGTGCCAGCAGTCGGACAGTCTCCGACTATGGCTACACCTTC. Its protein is CASSRTVSDYGYTF.

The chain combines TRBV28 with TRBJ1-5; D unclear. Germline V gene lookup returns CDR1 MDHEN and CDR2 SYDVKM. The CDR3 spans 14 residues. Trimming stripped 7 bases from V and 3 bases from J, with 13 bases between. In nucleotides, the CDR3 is TGTGCCAGCACCCTTGAGGGATTCAATCAGCCCCAGCATTTT. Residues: CASTLEGFNQPQHF.

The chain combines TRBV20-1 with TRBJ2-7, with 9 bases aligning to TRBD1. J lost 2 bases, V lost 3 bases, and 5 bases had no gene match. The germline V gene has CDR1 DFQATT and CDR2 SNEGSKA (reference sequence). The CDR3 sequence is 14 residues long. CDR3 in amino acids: CSARDRGRTYEQYF. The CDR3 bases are TGCAGTGCTAGGGACAGGGGAAGAACCTACGAGCAGTACTTC.

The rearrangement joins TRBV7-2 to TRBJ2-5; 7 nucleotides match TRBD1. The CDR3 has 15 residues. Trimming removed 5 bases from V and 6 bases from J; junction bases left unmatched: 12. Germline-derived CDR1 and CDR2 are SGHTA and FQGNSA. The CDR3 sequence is CASSPSQGIRQTQYF. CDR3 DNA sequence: TGTGCCAGCAGCCCGTCACAGGGGATTCGACAGACCCAGTACTTC.

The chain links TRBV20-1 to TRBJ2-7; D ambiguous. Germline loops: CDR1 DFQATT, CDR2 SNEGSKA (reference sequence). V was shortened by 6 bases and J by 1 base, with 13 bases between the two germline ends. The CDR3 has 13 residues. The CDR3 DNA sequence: TGCAGTGCCTTGGCGGCACCTTCCTACGAGCAGTACTTC. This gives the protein CSALAAPSYEQYF.

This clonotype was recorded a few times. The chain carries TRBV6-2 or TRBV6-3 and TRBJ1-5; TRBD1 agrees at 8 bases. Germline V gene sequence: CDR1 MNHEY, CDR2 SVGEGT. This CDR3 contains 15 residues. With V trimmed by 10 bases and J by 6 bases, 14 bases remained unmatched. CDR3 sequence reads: CATRQGTAEVQPQHF. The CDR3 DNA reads TGTGCCACCCGACAGGGGACAGCGGAGGTTCAGCCCCAGCATTTT.

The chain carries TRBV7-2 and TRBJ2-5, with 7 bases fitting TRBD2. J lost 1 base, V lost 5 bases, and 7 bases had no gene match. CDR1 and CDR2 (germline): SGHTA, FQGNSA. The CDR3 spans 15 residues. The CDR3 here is CASSTSGAAQETQYF. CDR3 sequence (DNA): TGTGCCAGCAGCACCAGCGGGGCGGCCCAAGAGACCCAGTACTTC.

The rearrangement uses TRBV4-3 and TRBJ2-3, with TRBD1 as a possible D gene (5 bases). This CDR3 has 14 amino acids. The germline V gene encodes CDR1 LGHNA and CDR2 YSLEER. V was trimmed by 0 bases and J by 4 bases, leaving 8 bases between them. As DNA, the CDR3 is TGCGCCAGCAGCCAAGAATGGGGCGCAGATACGCAGTATTTT. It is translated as CASSQEWGADTQYF.

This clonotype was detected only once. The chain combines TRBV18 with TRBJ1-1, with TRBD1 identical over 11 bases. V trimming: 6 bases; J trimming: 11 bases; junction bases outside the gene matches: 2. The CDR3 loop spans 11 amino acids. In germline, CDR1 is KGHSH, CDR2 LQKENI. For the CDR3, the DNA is TGTGCCAGCTCGGACAGGGGGCTGGCTTTCTTT. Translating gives CASSDRGLAFF.

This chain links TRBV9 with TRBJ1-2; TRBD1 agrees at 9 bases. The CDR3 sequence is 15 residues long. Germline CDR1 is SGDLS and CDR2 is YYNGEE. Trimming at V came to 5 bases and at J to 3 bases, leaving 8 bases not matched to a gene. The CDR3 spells CASRETGTGHYGYTF. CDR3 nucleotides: TGTGCCAGCAGAGAGACCGGGACAGGGCACTATGGCTACACCTTC.

For the CDR3, the DNA is TGTGCCAGTCCCTCGGGGCCCCACTATGGCTACACCTTC. Translated: CASPSGPHYGYTF. This chain connects TRBV19 to TRBJ1-2; D might be TRBD1 (5 bases). The CDR3 is 13 residues long. Trimming stripped 8 bases from V and 3 bases from J, with 13 bases between. In germline, CDR1 is LNHDA, CDR2 SQIVND (reference sequence).

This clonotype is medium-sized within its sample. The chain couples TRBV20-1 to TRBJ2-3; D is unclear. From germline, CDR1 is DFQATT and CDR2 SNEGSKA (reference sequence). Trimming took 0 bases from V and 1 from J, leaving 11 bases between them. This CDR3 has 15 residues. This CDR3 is CSARDSAGRTDTQYF. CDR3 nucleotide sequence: TGCAGTGCTAGAGATAGTGCCGGACGCACAGATACGCAGTATTTT.

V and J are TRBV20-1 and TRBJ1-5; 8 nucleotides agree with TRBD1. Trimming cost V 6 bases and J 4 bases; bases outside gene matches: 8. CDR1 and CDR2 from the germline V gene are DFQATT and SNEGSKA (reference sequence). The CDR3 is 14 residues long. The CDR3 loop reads CSAQGAKGNQPQHF. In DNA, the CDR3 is TGCAGTGCCCAGGGGGCTAAGGGGAATCAGCCCCAGCATTTT.

CDR3 bases: TGTGCCGGAAGGGACCATTACTCCTACAATGAGCAGTTCTTC. Protein sequence: CAGRDHYSYNEQFF. The chain recombines TRBV25-1 with TRBJ2-1, with D perhaps given as TRBD1 or TRBD2 (5 bases each). CDR1 and CDR2 from the germline V gene are MGHDK and SYGVNS. The CDR3 has 14 amino acids. V lost 11 bases to trimming and J lost 0 bases, with 14 bases between them. Filled out from reference TRBV25-1 and TRBJ2-1, the complete variable domain reads EADIYQTPRYLVIGTGKKITLECSQTMGHDKMYWYQQDPGMELHLIHYSYGVNSTEKGDLSSESTVSRIRTEHFPLTLESARPSHTSQYLCAGRDHYSYNEQFFGPGTRLTVL.

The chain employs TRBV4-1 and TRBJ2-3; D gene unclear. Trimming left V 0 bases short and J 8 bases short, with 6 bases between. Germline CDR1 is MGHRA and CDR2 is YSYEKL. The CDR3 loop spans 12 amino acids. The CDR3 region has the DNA TGCGCCAGCAGCCAAGATAAGGGTACGCAGTATTTT. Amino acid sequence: CASSQDKGTQYF.

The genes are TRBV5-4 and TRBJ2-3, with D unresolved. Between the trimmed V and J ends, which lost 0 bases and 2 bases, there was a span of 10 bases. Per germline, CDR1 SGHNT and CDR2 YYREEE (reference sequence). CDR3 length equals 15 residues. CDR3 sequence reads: CASSLDFTDTDTQYF. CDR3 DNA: TGTGCCAGCAGCTTGGATTTTACGGACACAGATACGCAGTATTTT.

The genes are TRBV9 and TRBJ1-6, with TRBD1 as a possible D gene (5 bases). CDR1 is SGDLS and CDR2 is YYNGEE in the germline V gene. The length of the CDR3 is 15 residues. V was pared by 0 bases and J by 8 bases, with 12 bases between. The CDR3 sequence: CASSVGGGEDSPLHF. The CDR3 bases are TGTGCCAGCAGCGTAGGCGGGGGAGAGGATTCACCCCTCCACTTT.

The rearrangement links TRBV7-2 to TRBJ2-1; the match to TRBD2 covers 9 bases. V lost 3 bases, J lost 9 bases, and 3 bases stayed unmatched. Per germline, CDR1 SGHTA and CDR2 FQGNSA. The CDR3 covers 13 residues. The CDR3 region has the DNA TGTGCCAGCAGCTTGCGGGGGGGCTTTGAGCAGTTCTTC. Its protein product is CASSLRGGFEQFF.

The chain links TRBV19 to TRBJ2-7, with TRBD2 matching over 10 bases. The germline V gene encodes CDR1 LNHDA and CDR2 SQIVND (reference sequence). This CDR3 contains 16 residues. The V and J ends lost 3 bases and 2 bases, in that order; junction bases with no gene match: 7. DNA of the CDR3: TGTGCCAGTAGTATCAATATGCTAGCGGGAGCCTACGAGCAGTACTTC. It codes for CASSINMLAGAYEQYF.

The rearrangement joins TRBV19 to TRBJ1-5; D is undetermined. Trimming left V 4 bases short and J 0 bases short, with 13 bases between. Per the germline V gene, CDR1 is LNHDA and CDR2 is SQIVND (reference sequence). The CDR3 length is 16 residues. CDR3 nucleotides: TGTGCCAGTAGTAACTGGAGAGGGCATAGCAATCAGCCCCAGCATTTT. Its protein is CASSNWRGHSNQPQHF. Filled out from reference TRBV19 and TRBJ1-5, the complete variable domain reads DGGITQSPKYLFRKEGQNVTLSCEQNLNHDAMYWYRQDPGQGLRLIYYSQIVNDFQKGDIAEGYSVSREKKESFPLTVTSAQKNPTAFYLCASSNWRGHSNQPQHFGDGTRLSIL.

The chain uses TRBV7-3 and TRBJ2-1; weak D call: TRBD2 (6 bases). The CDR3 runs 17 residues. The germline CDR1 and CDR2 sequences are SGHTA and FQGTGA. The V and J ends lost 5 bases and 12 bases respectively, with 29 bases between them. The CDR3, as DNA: TGTGCCAGCAGCGCCACCCAGGGAGGACGCGGTACAATGAGGCAGTTCTTC. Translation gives CASSATQGGRGTMRQFF.

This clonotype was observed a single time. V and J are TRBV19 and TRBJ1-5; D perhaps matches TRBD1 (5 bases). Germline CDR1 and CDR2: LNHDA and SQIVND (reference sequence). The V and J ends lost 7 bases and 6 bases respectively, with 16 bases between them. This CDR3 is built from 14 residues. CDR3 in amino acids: CASTPTGGSQPQHF. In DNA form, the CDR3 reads TGTGCCAGTACCCCAACAGGAGGTAGTCAGCCCCAGCATTTT.

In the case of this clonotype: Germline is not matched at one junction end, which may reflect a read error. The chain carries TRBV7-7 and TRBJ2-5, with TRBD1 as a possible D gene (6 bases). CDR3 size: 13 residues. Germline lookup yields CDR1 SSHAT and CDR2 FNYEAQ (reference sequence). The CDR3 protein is CASSRWTEETQYF. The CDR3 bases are TGTGCTAGCAGCCGATGGACAGAGGAGACCCAGTACTTC.